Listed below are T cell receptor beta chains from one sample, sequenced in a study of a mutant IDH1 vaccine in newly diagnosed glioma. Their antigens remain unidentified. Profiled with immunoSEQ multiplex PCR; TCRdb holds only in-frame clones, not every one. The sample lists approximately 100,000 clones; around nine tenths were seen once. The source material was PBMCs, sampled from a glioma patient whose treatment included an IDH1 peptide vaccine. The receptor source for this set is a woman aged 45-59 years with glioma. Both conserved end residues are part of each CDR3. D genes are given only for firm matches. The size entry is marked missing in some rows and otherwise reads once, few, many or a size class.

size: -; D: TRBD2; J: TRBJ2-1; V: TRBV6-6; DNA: TGTGCCAGCAGTTACTCGAGGCTGGCGGGAGGCGATGAGCAGTTCTTC; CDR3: CASSYSRLAGGDEQFF
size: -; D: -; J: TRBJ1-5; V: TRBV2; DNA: TGTGCCAGCAGTTCCCGAGGGACCATCATCGGTCAGCCCCAGCATTTT; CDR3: CASSSRGTIIGQPQHF
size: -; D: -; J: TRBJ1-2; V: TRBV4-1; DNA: TGCGCCAGCTCCTTTGGGGGGGCGAGGGATGGCTACACCTTC; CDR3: CASSFGGARDGYTF
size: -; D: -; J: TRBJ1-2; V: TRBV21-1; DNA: TGTGCCAGCAGCAAATCTGCAGGACTTTTTAACTATGGCTACACCTTC; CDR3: CASSKSAGLFNYGYTF
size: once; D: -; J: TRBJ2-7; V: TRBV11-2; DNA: TGTGCCAGCAGCTCCCCCGGCGAGCAGTACTTC; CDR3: CASSSPGEQYF
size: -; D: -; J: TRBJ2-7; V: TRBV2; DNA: TGTGCCAGCAGTGGCGGGGGCCCCTGGGAGCAGTACTTC; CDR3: CASSGGGPWEQYF
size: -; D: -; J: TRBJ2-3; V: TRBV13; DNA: TGTGCCAGCAGCTTAGGGACCACAGATACGCAGTATTTT; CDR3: CASSLGTTDTQYF
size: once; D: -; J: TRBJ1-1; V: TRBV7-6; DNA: TGTGCCAGCAGCTTAGGGGCAGGAATGAACACTGAAGCTTTCTTT; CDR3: CASSLGAGMNTEAFF
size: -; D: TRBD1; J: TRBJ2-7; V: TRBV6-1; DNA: TGTGCCAGCAGCGAGGGACAGGCGCGCTCCTACGAGCAGTACTTC; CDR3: CASSEGQARSYEQYF
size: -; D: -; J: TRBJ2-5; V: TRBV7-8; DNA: TGTGCCAGCAGCTTAGGTCAGGCAGGAGAGACCCAGTACTTC; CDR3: CASSLGQAGETQYF
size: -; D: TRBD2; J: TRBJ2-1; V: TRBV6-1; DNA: TGTGCCAGCAGGGGGACTAGCGGAAGGGTAAATGAGCAGTTCTTC; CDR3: CASRGTSGRVNEQFF
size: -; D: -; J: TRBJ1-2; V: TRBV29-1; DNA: TGCAGCGCAGGAAGGGTAGGGACTCTGTATGGCTACACCTTC; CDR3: CSAGRVGTLYGYTF
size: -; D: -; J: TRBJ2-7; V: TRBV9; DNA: TGTGCCAGCAGCGTAGATGGGGGCGCGGTATCCTACGAGCAGTACTTC; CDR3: CASSVDGGAVSYEQYF
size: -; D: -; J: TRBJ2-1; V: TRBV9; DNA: TGTGCCAGCAGGGGGACGGGAGCTGAGCAGTTCTTC; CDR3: CASRGTGAEQFF
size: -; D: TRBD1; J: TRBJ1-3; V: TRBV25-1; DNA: TGTGCCAGCAGTGCGGGACAGCGACCCTCTGGAAACACCATATATTTT; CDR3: CASSAGQRPSGNTIYF
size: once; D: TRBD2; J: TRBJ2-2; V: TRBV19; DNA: TGTGCCAGTACCTCCCCGTTCCAGACGGGAGGCTTCAACACCGGGGAGCTGTTTTTT; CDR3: CASTSPFQTGGFNTGELFF
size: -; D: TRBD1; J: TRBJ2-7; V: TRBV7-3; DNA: TGTGCCAGCAGCTTTACAGGGGGTTACGAGCAGTACTTC; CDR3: CASSFTGGYEQYF
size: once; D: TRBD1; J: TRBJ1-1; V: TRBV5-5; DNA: TGTGCCAGCAGACAGGGGGCGAACACTGAAGCTTTCTTT; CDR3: CASRQGANTEAFF
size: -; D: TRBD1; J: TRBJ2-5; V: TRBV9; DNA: TGTGCCAGCAGCGTTTCCGGGACAGGGGGCGGGGAGACCCAGTACTTC; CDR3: CASSVSGTGGGETQYF
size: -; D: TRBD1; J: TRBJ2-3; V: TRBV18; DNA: TGTGCCAGCTCACGGCCCGGGACAGACTACACAGATACGCAGTATTTT; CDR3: CASSRPGTDYTDTQYF
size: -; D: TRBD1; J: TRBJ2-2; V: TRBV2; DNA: TGTGCCAGCATGAGGGGGACAGGGAGCACCGGGGAGCTGTTTTTT; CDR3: CASMRGTGSTGELFF
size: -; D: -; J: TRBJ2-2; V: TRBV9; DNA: TGTGCCAGCACCAGAAGGCCAGGGGCCGACAACACCGGGGAGCTGTTTTTT; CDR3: CASTRRPGADNTGELFF
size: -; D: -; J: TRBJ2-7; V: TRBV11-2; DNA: TGTGCCAGCAGCCACTACAGGGGGGGACGCGAGCAGTACTTC; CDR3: CASSHYRGGREQYF
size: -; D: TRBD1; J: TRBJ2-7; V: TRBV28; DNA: TGTGCCAGCAGTATGACAGGGCGACCCTACGAGCAGTACTTC; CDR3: CASSMTGRPYEQYF
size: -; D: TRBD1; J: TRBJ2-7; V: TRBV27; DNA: TGTGCCAGCACTCCGGGTCCGGGACAGGGGGTGGATGAGCAGTACTTC; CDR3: CASTPGPGQGVDEQYF
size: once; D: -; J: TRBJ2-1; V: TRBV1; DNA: TGCACCAGCAGCCTGCGGCTAGCGGGAGGGAACTCCTACAATGAGCAGTTCTTC; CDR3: CTSSLRLAGGNSYNEQFF
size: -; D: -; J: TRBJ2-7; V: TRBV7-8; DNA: TGTGCCAGCAGCCTGGCTCTTTTCTACGAGCAGTACTTC; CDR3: CASSLALFYEQYF
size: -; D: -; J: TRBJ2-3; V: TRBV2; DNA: TGTGCCAGCACGAGTTGGGGAAGCACAGATACGCAGTATTTT; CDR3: CASTSWGSTDTQYF
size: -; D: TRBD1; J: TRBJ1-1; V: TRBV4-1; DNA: TGCGCCAGCAGCCAAGACCCACACAGGGGAACCACTGAAGCTTTCTTT; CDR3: CASSQDPHRGTTEAFF
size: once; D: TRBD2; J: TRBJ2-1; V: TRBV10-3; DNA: TGTGCCATCAGTGAGCAACTAGCGGGAAACAATGAGCAGTTCTTC; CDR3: CAISEQLAGNNEQFF
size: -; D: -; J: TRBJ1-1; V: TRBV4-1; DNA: TGCGCCAGCAGCCAAGGTTTCGCGGGGACGAACACTGAAGCTTTCTTT; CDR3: CASSQGFAGTNTEAFF
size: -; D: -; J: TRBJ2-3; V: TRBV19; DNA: TGTGCCAGTAGTATAAGAACGCGGGCTAGCACAGATACGCAGTATTTT; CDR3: CASSIRTRASTDTQYF
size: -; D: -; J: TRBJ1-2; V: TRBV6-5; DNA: TGTGCCAGCAGGCGTGGCAGGGGATATAACTATGGCTACACCTTC; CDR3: CASRRGRGYNYGYTF
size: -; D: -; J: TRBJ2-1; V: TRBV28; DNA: TGTGCCAGCAGTTTAGCCTTAGCGGTATCCTACAATGAGCAGTTCTTC; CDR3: CASSLALAVSYNEQFF
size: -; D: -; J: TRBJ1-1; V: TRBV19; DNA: TGTGCCAGTAGTATGTATCCTGATGAAGCTTTCTTT; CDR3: CASSMYPDEAFF
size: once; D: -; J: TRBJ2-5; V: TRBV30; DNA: TGTGCCTTGGCCCTCCAAGAGACCCAGTACTTC; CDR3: CALALQETQYF
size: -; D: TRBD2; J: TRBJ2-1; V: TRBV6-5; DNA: TGTGCCAGCAAGGAGCGGGAGATCTCTAATGAGCAGTTCTTC; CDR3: CASKEREISNEQFF
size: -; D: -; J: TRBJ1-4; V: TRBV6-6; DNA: TGTGCCAGCAGCCTTGCAGGGATCAATGAAAAACTGTTTTTT; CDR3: CASSLAGINEKLFF
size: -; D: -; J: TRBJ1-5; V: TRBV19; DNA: TGTGCCACCCCGATGGGCAGGGATCAGCCCCAGCATTTT; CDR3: CATPMGRDQPQHF
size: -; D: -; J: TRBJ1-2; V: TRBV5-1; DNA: TGCGCCAGCAGCTTCCAGACAGCAGGAGATGGCTACACCTTC; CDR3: CASSFQTAGDGYTF
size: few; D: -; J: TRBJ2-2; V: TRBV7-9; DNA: TGTGCCAGCAGCGATAGCCAGGCCACCGGGGAGCTGTTTTTT; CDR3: CASSDSQATGELFF
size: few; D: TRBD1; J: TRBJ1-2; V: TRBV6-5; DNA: TGTGCCAGCCGTACGGCGGGGACAGGGGGCTATGGCTACACCTTC; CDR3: CASRTAGTGGYGYTF
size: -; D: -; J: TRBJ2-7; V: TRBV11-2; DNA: TGTGCCAGCAGCCCGCGGACTCACTACGAGCAGTACTTC; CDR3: CASSPRTHYEQYF
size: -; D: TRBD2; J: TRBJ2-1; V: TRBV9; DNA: TGTGCCAGCAGCCCCTCCCCTCTAGCGGGCTCCTACAATGAGCAGTTCTTC; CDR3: CASSPSPLAGSYNEQFF
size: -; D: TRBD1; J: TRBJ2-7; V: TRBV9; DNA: TGTGCCAGCAGCGTAGGAGAACAGGGGTTCTACGAGCAGTACTTC; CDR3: CASSVGEQGFYEQYF
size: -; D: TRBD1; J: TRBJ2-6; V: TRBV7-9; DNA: TGTGCCAGCAGCTTCGAGGCACAGGGGTATGGGGCCAACGTCCTGACTTTC; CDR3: CASSFEAQGYGANVLTF
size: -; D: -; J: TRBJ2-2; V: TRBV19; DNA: TGTGCCAGTAGTATACAGAACACCGGGGAGCTGTTTTTT; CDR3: CASSIQNTGELFF
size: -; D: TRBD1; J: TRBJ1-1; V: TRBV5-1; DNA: TGCGCCAGCAGCCCCACGGGGACAGGAGCACTGAACACTGAAGCTTTCTTT; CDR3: CASSPTGTGALNTEAFF
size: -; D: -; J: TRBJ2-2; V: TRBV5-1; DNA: TGCGCCAGCAGCTTGGTCGGTAGCGGTACCGGGGAGCTGTTTTTT; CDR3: CASSLVGSGTGELFF